These T cell receptor beta chains were read from a single sample in a study of blood T cells in healthy people across ages. TCRdb re-analysed the 5' RACE reads in MiXCR, keeping a single row per CDR3 protein. The sample lists 1.5 million to 2 million distinct CDR3 sequences, roughly 52% occurring once. The sample comprised blood. These TCRs come from a woman in her forties in good health. Each CDR3 is given without its conserved first and last residue.

TRBV6-5	TRBJ1-5	ASSYLTGDNNQPQH
TRBV2	TRBJ2-7	ASKNAPYEQY
TRBV9	TRBJ2-7	AGSSGLAGRAYEQN
TRBV7-2	TRBJ2-1	ASSLGSDRTDNEQF
TRBV28	TRBJ2-7	ASATRWDSAYEQY
TRBV15	TRBJ2-4	ATSRDGTGGRNIQY
TRBV6-2/TRBV6-3	TRBJ1-2	ASGIGQTAYGYT
TRBV18	TRBJ1-6	ASSPDRVGRSPLH
TRBV7-2	TRBJ1-1	ASSSRPGTTEAF
TRBV7-9	TRBJ2-7	ASSLGAYAYEQY
TRBV6-1	TRBJ2-1	ASMNRQGSNEQF
TRBV28	TRBJ2-5	ASSLPSGSETQY
TRBV5-1	TRBJ2-1	ASRQSYNEQF
TRBV18	TRBJ2-4	ASSPPSGLTAKNIQY
TRBV20-1	TRBJ2-5	SAPNPGPQGKTQY
TRBV7-9	TRBJ2-7	ASSFRKAPYEQY
TRBV13	TRBJ2-3	ASSLASGLSTDTQY
TRBV6-6	TRBJ1-2	ASRRQGEGYGYT
TRBV5-1	TRBJ2-5	ASSLYTGNLQETQY
TRBV20-1	TRBJ2-5	SARNTKGLETQY
TRBV13	TRBJ2-7	ASSFRTSGGSYEQY
TRBV29-1	TRBJ1-2	SVRLNLDGYT
TRBV6-2/TRBV6-3	TRBJ2-1	ASSYSTGGGASSYNEQF
TRBV27	TRBJ2-5	ASSLSGARSREQY
TRBV6-2/TRBV6-3	TRBJ1-2	ASSLSGHTLYGYT
TRBV9	TRBJ2-1	ASSVVPFLAGGASSYNEQF
TRBV6-6	-	ASRYSRAGEYEQY
TRBV13	TRBJ2-3	ASRPGEDTQY
TRBV27	TRBJ2-7	ASRIAPQTGAYEQY
TRBV5-1	TRBJ1-4	ASSLREEKLF
TRBV27	TRBJ2-1	ASVGGGRYNEQF
TRBV4-2	TRBJ2-5	ASSTTGELETQY
TRBV6-2/TRBV6-3	TRBJ2-7	ASSTSYQGPDPYEQY
TRBV5-1	TRBJ2-1	ASSPPGGPEIIRSSYNEQF
TRBV7-8	TRBJ1-2	ASSSMGSYGYT
TRBV7-2	TRBJ2-3	ASSVRPIADTQY
TRBV6-5	TRBJ2-1	ASRTPGEQF
TRBV6-1	TRBJ2-7	ASSERGALYEQY
TRBV11-3	TRBJ2-1	ASSYGDLMNNEQF
TRBV6-5	TRBJ2-3	ASSSGQAGGTDTQY
TRBV6-1	TRBJ2-1	ASSERPRFFNEQF
TRBV6-1	TRBJ2-5	ASIPGRDAAWETQY
TRBV4-3	TRBJ2-5	ASSQRDSFQETQY
TRBV9	TRBJ2-3	ASSVGGIGLAGATDTQY
TRBV7-2	TRBJ2-1	ASSPRTASYNEQF
TRBV4-2	TRBJ2-7	ASSQGGQGIYEQY
TRBV7-2	-	ASSLGQDSKNIQY
TRBV5-1	TRBJ1-6	ASSSDLNNSPLH
TRBV5-1	TRBJ1-2	ASSLTISNYGYT